The 25 T cell receptor beta chains given below trace back to one sample, sequenced in a study of identical twins. TCRdb re-called the 5' RACE reads with MiXCR, one entry per CDR3 protein. Of about 240,000 distinct CDR3 sequences listed, approximately 12% are singletons. Separately, the same data were catalogued under a study of yellow fever vaccine responses in identical twins.

Sample: memory (CD45RO+) T cells sorted from blood. All receptors derive from a woman aged 18 to 35 in good health.

This clonotype was counted between two and nine times. The CDR3 coding sequence is TGCGCCAGCAGCCCCGGACTAGAGGCAGATACGCAGTATTTT. As protein: CASSPGLEADTQYF. The V and J genes are TRBV5-1 and TRBJ2-3, with 7 bases identical to TRBD2. Trimming removed 4 bases from V and 4 bases from J; junction bases left unmatched: 6. Germline V gene sequence: CDR1 SGHRS, CDR2 YFSETQ. The CDR3 is 14 amino acids.

CDR3 DNA: TGTGCCAGCAAGGGCCGGACTAGCGTAATTAATGAGCAGTTCTTC. Translating gives CASKGRTSVINEQFF. This rearrangement joins TRBV6-2 or TRBV6-3 to TRBJ2-1; TRBD2 matches at 9 bases. This CDR3 is built from 15 residues. Germline V gene data show CDR1 as MNHEY and CDR2 as SVGEGT. V shed 7 bases, J shed 7 bases, and the junction held 11 bases outside the gene matches.

This clonotype was counted a few times. V usage is TRBV5-1 and J usage is TRBJ2-2; TRBD1 might be the D (6 bases). Germline assignment: CDR1 SGHRS and CDR2 YFSETQ. The CDR3 has 14 residues. V was cut by 7 bases and J by 5 bases, with 15 bases left in between. The CDR3 protein is CASSREGQTGELFF. CDR3 coding DNA: TGCGCCAGCTCCCGCGAGGGACAAACCGGGGAGCTGTTTTTT.

This clonotype was counted a few times. V gene TRBV19 combines with J gene TRBJ2-3; TRBD1 matches 9 bases. The CDR3 totals 13 residues. Per the germline V gene, CDR1 is LNHDA and CDR2 is SQIVND (reference sequence). The junction had 5 bases not matched to a gene; V was cut back by 11 bases and J by 2 bases. The DNA for the CDR3 is TGTGCCGCCGGACAGGGGTACACAGATACGCAGTATTTT. This sequence encodes CAAGQGYTDTQYF.

This clonotype was counted a few times. The chain links TRBV5-1 to TRBJ1-6; TRBD1 aligns across 7 bases. This CDR3 is built from 14 residues. The V gene end was trimmed by 4 bases and the J gene end by 6 bases; junction bases not matched to a gene: 4. CDR1 and CDR2 from the germline V gene are SGHRS and YFSETQ. CDR3 loop: CASSTQGVNSPLHF. The CDR3 DNA is TGCGCCAGCAGCACTCAGGGGGTTAATTCACCCCTCCACTTT. The variable domain in full, completed from reference TRBV5-1 and TRBJ1-6, reads KAGVTQTPRYLIKTRGQQVTLSCSPISGHRSVSWYQQTPGQGLQFLFEYFSETQRNKGNFPGRFSGRQFSNSRSEMNVSTLELGDSALYLCASSTQGVNSPLHFGNGTRLTVT.

The genes are TRBV2 and TRBJ2-1, with D maybe TRBD2 (6 bases). This CDR3 spans 15 amino acids. Looked up from germline, CDR1 is SNHLY and CDR2 is FYNNEI. With 6 bases removed from V and 0 bases from J, the gap between germline ends came to 12 bases. CDR3 amino acids: CASRMGGNSYNEQFF. Here the CDR3 DNA reads TGTGCCAGCAGGATGGGCGGGAACTCCTACAATGAGCAGTTCTTC.

The chain uses TRBV15 and TRBJ1-3; no reliable D call. Germline loops: CDR1 LNHNV, CDR2 YYDKDF (reference sequence). There are 14 residues in the CDR3. The ends were cut back, 5 bases at V and 4 bases at J, with 12 bases in the middle. The CDR3, as DNA: TGTGCCACCAGCGGGCCGGAGAGAGGAAACACCATATATTTT. As protein: CATSGPERGNTIYF.

This clonotype has a count of ten or more. This chain links TRBV3-1 with TRBJ2-5; perhaps D is TRBD1 or TRBD2 (5 bases each). Germline V CDR1 and CDR2: LGHDT, YNNKEL (reference sequence). Deletions cut 3 bases from V and 1 base from J, with 15 bases between. This CDR3 has 16 amino acids. CDR3 loop: CASSQGPGNPQETQYF. Written as DNA, the CDR3 is TGTGCCAGCAGCCAGGGACCGGGAAACCCCCAAGAGACCCAGTACTTC.

This chain links TRBV5-5 with TRBJ2-1; D is ambiguous. The V end lost 2 bases, the J end lost 6 bases, and 9 bases lay between the germline ends. The CDR3 spans 13 residues. CDR1 is SGHKS, CDR2 YYEKEE, per germline (reference sequence). DNA for the CDR3: TGTGCCAGCAGCTTAGTGAGGTTCAATGAGCAGTTCTTC. This sequence encodes CASSLVRFNEQFF.

CDR3 residues: CSARDPAGWDTEAFF. CDR3 bases: TGCAGTGCTAGAGATCCCGCAGGTTGGGACACTGAAGCTTTCTTT. V and J are TRBV20-1 and TRBJ1-1; the D is unclear. Germline-derived CDR1 and CDR2 are DFQATT and SNEGSKA (reference sequence). The germline V and J ends were trimmed by 0 bases and 3 bases, with 14 bases remaining between them. CDR3 length equals 15 residues.

The sample holds many counts of this clonotype. The chain is built from TRBV16 and TRBJ2-3, with no clear D. Per germline, CDR1 KGHSY and CDR2 FQNENV. CDR3 length: 11 amino acids. The germline V and J ends were trimmed by 0 bases and 5 bases, with 0 bases remaining between them. This chain's CDR3 is CASSQSDTQYF. The CDR3 DNA reads as TGTGCCAGCAGCCAATCAGATACGCAGTATTTT.

The chain joins TRBV11-2 to TRBJ2-5; 7 bases fit TRBD2. Germline trimming cut 3 bases from V and 4 bases from J; bases unmatched to any gene: 5. Germline CDR1 and CDR2: SGHAT and FQNNGV. The CDR3 extends over 14 amino acids. The CDR3 reads CASSFGRAPETQYF. The CDR3 coding sequence is TGTGCCAGCAGCTTTGGGAGGGCCCCAGAGACCCAGTACTTC.

This clonotype was picked up many times. This chain joins TRBV6-2 or TRBV6-3 and TRBJ2-1; D gene uncertain. The germline V gene encodes CDR1 MNHEY and CDR2 SVGEGT. The CDR3 sequence is 13 residues long. V was cut by 2 bases and J by 7 bases, with 9 bases left in between. CDR3 bases: TGTGCCAGCAGTTACGACTCTGTAAATGAGCAGTTCTTC. Amino acids: CASSYDSVNEQFF.

This sequence joins TRBV6-2 or TRBV6-3 and TRBJ2-1; 7 positions match TRBD2. The V and J ends lost 5 bases and 4 bases, in that order; junction bases with no gene match: 8. The V gene's germline CDR1 is MNHEY and CDR2 SVGEGT. CDR3 length equals 15 residues. CDR3 loop: CASSGRRERYNEQFF. The CDR3 DNA reads as TGTGCCAGCAGTGGTCGGCGGGAGAGGTACAATGAGCAGTTCTTC.

The gene calls are TRBV7-9 and TRBJ2-7; D is ambiguous. From germline, CDR1 is SEHNR and CDR2 FQNEAQ (reference sequence). There are 11 residues in the CDR3. V shed 8 bases and J shed 5 bases, with 10 bases lying between them. The CDR3 nucleotides are TGTGCCAGCGCTCGCTCGGACGAGCAGTACTTC. Amino acids: CASARSDEQYF.

The gene calls are TRBV15 and TRBJ2-3; D not certain. The germline V gene encodes CDR1 LNHNV and CDR2 YYDKDF (reference sequence). The V gene lost 1 base and the J gene lost 5 bases, with 4 bases spanning the gap. CDR3 length: 12 residues. The CDR3 sequence is CATSRARDTQYF. The CDR3, as DNA: TGTGCCACCAGCAGAGCCCGAGATACGCAGTATTTT. Variable domain in full (rest from reference TRBV15 and TRBJ2-3): DAMVIQNPRYQVTQFGKPVTLSCSQTLNHNVMYWYQQKSSQAPKLLFHYYDKDFNNEADTPDNFQSRRPNTSFCFLDIRSPGLGDTAMYLCATSRARDTQYFGPGTRLTVL.

This clonotype turned up a few times. CDR3 loop: CSATGTGGSYEQYF. The CDR3 nucleotides are TGCAGTGCAACCGGGACAGGAGGCTCCTACGAGCAGTACTTC. The chain employs TRBV20-1 and TRBJ2-7; 8 bases map to TRBD1. Germline V gene sequence: CDR1 DFQATT, CDR2 SNEGSKA (reference sequence). The junction had 7 bases not matched to a gene; V was cut back by 6 bases and J by 0 bases. This CDR3 is 14 amino acids long.

The chain recombines TRBV20-1 with TRBJ2-7; D uncertain. In germline, CDR1 is DFQATT, CDR2 SNEGSKA (reference sequence). The CDR3 runs 14 residues. The V gene lost 4 bases and the J gene lost 3 bases, with 16 bases spanning the gap. CDR3 residues: CSAIPGLSNYEQYF. DNA for the CDR3: TGCAGTGCTATCCCGGGCCTCAGCAACTACGAGCAGTACTTC.

A few counts support this clonotype. The chain joins TRBV3-1 to TRBJ2-5; tentatively, D is TRBD2 (5 bases). With 0 bases removed from V and 2 bases from J, the gap between germline ends came to 10 bases. The CDR3 is made up of 15 amino acids. Germline assignment: CDR1 LGHDT and CDR2 YNNKEL (reference sequence). CDR3: CASSQDPSGQETQYF. In DNA, the CDR3 is TGTGCCAGCAGCCAAGATCCCTCGGGGCAAGAGACCCAGTACTTC.

The V gene is TRBV28, the J gene TRBJ2-5; D unclear. CDR1 is MDHEN, CDR2 SYDVKM, per germline. This CDR3 is built from 15 residues. The V and J ends lost 5 bases and 5 bases respectively, with 18 bases between them. CDR3 amino acids: CASSPFEAWVETQYF. The CDR3 DNA is TGTGCCAGCAGTCCATTCGAGGCCTGGGTCGAGACCCAGTACTTC. The complete variable domain, with remaining parts taken from reference TRBV28 and TRBJ2-5, reads DVKVTQSSRYLVKRTGEKVFLECVQDMDHENMFWYRQDPGLGLRLIYFSYDVKMKEKGDIPEGYSVSREKKERFSLILESASTNQTSMYLCASSPFEAWVETQYFGPGTRLLVL.

The rearrangement uses TRBV10-3 and TRBJ1-2, with TRBD1 as a possible D gene (5 bases). V lost 1 base to trimming and J lost 2 bases, with 8 bases between them. The CDR3 covers 14 residues. Looked up from germline, CDR1 is ENHRY and CDR2 is SYGVKD. The CDR3 loop is CAISELGLNYGYTF. CDR3 sequence (DNA): TGTGCCATCAGTGAGTTGGGGCTGAACTATGGCTACACCTTC.

This clonotype appeared many times. V gene TRBV11-1 combines with J gene TRBJ1-4, with D possibly matching TRBD1 (5 bases). Trimming left V 3 bases short and J 8 bases short, with 13 bases between. The CDR3 has 14 residues. Per germline, CDR1 SGHAT and CDR2 FQDESV (reference sequence). The DNA of the CDR3 is TGTGCCAGCAGCTTTCCCGGGGCAGGGGAAAAACTGTTTTTT. The encoded protein is CASSFPGAGEKLFF. The whole variable domain, remainder taken from reference TRBV11-1 and TRBJ1-4, is EAEVAQSPRYKITEKSQAVAFWCDPISGHATLYWYRQILGQGPELLVQFQDESVVDDSQLPKDRFSAERLKGVDSTLKIQPAELGDSAMYLCASSFPGAGEKLFFGSGTQLSVL.

This clonotype was observed a few times. The chain carries TRBV6-1 and TRBJ1-5; 7 bases agree with TRBD1. After removal of 5 bases from V and 7 bases from J, the junction contained 8 bases not matched to a gene. From germline, CDR1 is MNHNS and CDR2 SASEGT. The CDR3 sequence is 14 residues long. CDR3 DNA sequence: TGTGCCAGCAGTACCACGGACAGGCTCCAGCCCCAGCATTTT. This codes for CASSTTDRLQPQHF.

Ten or more counts support this clonotype. V usage is TRBV16 and J usage is TRBJ1-5; TRBD1 matches 8 bases. Trimming at V came to 1 base and at J to 6 bases, leaving 5 bases not matched to a gene. The germline V gene has CDR1 KGHSY and CDR2 FQNENV. The CDR3 consists of 15 residues. The CDR3: CASSQFGQGTQPQHF. CDR3 DNA: TGTGCCAGCAGCCAATTCGGACAGGGCACTCAGCCCCAGCATTTT.

Only a few counts were recorded for this clonotype. CDR3 residues: CASSLYPRGDNQPQHF. The CDR3 DNA sequence: TGTGCCAGCAGCTTATATCCCAGGGGGGACAATCAGCCCCAGCATTTT. This chain joins TRBV7-2 and TRBJ1-5, with 7 bases matching TRBD1. The CDR3 sequence is 16 residues long. The V segment lost 2 bases and the J segment 3 bases; nucleotides outside the gene matches: 7. Germline loops: CDR1 SGHTA, CDR2 FQGNSA. Looking up the rest from reference TRBV7-2 and TRBJ1-5 gives the full variable domain: GAGVSQSPSNKVTEKGKDVELRCDPISGHTALYWYRQSLGQGLEFLIYFQGNSAPDKSGLPSDRFSAERTGGSVSTLTIQRTQQEDSAVYLCASSLYPRGDNQPQHFGDGTRLSIL.